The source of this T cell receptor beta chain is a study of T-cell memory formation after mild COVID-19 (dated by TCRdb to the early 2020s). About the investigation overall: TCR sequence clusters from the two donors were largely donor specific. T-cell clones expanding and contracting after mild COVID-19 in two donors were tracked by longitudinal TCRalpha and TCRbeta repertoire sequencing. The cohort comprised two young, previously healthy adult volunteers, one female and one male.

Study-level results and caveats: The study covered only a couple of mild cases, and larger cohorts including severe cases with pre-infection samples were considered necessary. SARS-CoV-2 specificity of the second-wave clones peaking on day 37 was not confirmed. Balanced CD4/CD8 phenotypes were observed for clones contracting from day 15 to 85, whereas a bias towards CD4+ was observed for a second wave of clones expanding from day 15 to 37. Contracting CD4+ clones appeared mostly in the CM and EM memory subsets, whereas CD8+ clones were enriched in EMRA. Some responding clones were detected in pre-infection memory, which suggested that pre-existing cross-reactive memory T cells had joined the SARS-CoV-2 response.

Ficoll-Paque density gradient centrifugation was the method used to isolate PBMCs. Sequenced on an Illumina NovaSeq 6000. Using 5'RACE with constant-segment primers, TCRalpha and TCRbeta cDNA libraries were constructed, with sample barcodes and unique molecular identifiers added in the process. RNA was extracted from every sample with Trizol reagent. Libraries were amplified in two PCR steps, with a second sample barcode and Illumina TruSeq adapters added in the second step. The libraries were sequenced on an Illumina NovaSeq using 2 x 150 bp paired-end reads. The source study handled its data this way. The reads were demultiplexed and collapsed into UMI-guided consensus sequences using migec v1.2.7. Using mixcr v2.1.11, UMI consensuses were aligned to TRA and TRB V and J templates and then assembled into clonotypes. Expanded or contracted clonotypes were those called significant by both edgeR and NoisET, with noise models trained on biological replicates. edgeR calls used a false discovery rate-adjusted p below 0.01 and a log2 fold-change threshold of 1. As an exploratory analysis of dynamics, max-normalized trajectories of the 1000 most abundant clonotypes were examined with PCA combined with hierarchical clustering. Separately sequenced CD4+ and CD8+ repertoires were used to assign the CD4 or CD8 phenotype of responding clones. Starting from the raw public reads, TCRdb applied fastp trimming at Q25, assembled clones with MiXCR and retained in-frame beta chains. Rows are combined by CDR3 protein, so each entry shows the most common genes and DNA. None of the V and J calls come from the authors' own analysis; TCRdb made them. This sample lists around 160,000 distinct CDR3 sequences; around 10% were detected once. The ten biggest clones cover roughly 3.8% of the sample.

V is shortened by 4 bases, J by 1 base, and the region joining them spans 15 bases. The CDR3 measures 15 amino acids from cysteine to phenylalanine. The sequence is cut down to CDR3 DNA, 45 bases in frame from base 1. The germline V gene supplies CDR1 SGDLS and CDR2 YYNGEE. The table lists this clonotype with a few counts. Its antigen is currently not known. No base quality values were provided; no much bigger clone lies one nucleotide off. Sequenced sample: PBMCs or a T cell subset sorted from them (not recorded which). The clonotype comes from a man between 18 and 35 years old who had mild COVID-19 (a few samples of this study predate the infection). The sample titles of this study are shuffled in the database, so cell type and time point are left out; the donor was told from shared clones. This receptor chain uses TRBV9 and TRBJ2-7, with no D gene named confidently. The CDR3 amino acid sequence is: CASSSSPSRSYEQYF. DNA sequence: TGTGCCAGCAGCAGCTCACCGAGTAGATCCTACGAGCAGTACTTC.